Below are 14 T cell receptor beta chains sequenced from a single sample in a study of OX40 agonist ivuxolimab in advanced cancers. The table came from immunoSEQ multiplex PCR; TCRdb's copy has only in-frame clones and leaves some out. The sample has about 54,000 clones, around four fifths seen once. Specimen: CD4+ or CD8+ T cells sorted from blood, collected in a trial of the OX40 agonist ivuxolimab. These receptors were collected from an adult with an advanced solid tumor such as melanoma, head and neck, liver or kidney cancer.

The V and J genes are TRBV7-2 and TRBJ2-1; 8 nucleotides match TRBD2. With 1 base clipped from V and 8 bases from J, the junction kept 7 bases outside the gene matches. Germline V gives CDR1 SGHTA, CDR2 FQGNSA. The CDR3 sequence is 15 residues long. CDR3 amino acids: CASSLEVAGWYEQFF. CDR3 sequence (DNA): TGTGCCAGCAGCTTAGAGGTAGCGGGGTGGTATGAGCAGTTCTTC.

CDR3 nucleotide sequence: TGTGCCAGCAGCTTAGATCGGGGCAGCTTCAATGAGCAGTTCTTC. It yields the protein CASSLDRGSFNEQFF. J is TRBJ2-1 and V is TRBV11-3; D assignment may be TRBD1 or TRBD2 (5 bases each). Germline assignment: CDR1 SGHNT and CDR2 YENEEA. The V and J ends lost 0 bases and 6 bases respectively, with 12 bases between them. The CDR3 has 15 residues.

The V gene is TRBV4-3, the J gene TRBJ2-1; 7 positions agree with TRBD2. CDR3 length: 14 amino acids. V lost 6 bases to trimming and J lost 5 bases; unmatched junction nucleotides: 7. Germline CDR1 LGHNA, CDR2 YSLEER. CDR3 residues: CASSGTITNNEQFF. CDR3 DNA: TGCGCCAGCAGTGGGACTATAACGAACAATGAGCAGTTCTTC.

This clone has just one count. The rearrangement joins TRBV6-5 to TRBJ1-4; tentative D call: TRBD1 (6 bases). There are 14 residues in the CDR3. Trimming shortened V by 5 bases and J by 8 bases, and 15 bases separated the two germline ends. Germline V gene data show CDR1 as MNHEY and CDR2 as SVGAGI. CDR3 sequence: CASSERDQGEKLFF. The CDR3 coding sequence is TGTGCCAGCAGTGAACGGGATCAGGGGGAAAAACTGTTTTTT.

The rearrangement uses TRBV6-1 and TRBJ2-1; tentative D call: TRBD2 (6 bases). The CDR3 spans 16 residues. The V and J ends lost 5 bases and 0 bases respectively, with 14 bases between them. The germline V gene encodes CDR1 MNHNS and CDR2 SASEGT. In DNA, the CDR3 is TGTGCCAGCAGTAAAGGAGGGCCGGGCTCCTACAATGAGCAGTTCTTC. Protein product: CASSKGGPGSYNEQFF.

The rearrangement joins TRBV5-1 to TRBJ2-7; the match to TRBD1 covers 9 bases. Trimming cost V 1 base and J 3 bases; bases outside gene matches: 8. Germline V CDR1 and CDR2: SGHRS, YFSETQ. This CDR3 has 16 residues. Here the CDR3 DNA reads TGCGCCAGCAGCTTGATGCCCGGGACAGGGAGCTACGAGCAGTACTTC. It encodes CASSLMPGTGSYEQYF. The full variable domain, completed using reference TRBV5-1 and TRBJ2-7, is KAGVTQTPRYLIKTRGQQVTLSCSPISGHRSVSWYQQTPGQGLQFLFEYFSETQRNKGNFPGRFSGRQFSNSRSEMNVSTLELGDSALYLCASSLMPGTGSYEQYFGPGTRLTVT.

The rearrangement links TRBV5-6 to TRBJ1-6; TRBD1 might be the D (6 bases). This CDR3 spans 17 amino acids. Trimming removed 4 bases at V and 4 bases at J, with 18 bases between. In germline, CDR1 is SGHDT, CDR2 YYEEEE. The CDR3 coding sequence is TGTGCCAGCAGCCATCGGGGGGGCGCTTCGTATAATTCACCCCTCCACTTT. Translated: CASSHRGGASYNSPLHF. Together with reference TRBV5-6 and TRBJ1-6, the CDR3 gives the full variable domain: DAGVTQSPTHLIKTRGQQVTLRCSPKSGHDTVSWYQQALGQGPQFIFQYYEEEERQRGNFPDRFSGHQFPNYSSELNVNALLLGDSALYLCASSHRGGASYNSPLHFGNGTRLTVT.

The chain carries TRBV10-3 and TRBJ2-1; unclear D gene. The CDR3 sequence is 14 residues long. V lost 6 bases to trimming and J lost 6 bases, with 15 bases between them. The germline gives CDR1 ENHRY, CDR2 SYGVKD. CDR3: CAIRTTQTSNEQFF. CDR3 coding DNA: TGTGCCATCAGGACGACCCAGACAAGCAATGAGCAGTTCTTC.

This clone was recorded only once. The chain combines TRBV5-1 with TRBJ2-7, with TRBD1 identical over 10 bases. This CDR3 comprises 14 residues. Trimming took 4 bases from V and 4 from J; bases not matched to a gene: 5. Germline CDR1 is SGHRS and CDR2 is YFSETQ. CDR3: CASSTDRGIYEQYF. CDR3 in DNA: TGCGCCAGCAGCACGGACAGGGGGATATACGAGCAGTACTTC.

The CDR3 nucleotides read TGCGCCAGCAGTTCCACTAGCGGGGCAACCAATGAGCAGTTCTTC. Protein sequence: CASSSTSGATNEQFF. This rearrangement joins TRBV10-1 to TRBJ2-1; 10 nucleotides line up with TRBD2. The CDR3 covers 15 residues. J gave up 6 bases and V 5 bases, and 7 bases lay outside the gene matches. Germline V CDR1 and CDR2: WNHNN, SYGVQD (reference sequence).

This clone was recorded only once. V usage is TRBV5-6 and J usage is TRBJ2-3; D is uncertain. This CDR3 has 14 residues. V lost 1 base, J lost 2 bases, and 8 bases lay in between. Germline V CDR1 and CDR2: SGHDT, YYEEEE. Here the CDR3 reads CASSLKGDTDTQYF. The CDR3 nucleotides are TGTGCCAGCAGCTTGAAAGGAGACACAGATACGCAGTATTTT.

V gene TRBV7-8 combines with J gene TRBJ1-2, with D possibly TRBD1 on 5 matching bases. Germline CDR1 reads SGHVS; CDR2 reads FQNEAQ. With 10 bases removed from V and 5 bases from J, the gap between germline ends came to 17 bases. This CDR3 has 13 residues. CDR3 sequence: CATRRGEAYGYTF. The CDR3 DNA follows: TGTGCCACCCGCCGGGGGGAAGCTTATGGCTACACCTTC.

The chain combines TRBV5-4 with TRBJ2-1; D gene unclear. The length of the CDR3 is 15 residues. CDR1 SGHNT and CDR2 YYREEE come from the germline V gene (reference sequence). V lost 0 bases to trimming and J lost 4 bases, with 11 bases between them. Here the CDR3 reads CASSLELVGYNEQFF. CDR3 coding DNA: TGTGCCAGCAGCTTGGAATTGGTAGGGTACAATGAGCAGTTCTTC. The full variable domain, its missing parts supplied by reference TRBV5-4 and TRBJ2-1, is ETGVTQSPTHLIKTRGQQVTLRCSSQSGHNTVSWYQQALGQGPQFIFQYYREEENGRGNFPPRFSGLQFPNYSSELNVNALELDDSALYLCASSLELVGYNEQFFGPGTRLTVL.

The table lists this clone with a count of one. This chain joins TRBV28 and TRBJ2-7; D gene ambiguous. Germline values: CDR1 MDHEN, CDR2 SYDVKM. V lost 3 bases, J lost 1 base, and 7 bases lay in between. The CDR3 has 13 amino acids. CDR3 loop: CASSLIRSYEQYF. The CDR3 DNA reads TGTGCCAGCAGTTTGATAAGGTCCTACGAGCAGTACTTC.